This T cell receptor (beta chain) comes out of a study of blood T cell repertoires in COVID-19. Study information: There were acute and convalescent COVID-19 samples, and they came from the United States, Italy and Spain.

As originally analysed: Amplifying reference gene primers gave estimates of nucleated cell counts. TCRdb's table, derived via immunoSEQ multiplex PCR, lists solely in-frame clones and lacks some. D and trimming were read from the DNA, whereas the V and J calls and clone size are those reported in that table. This table has about 100,000 clones, approximately 85% appearing once. Germline CDR1 and CDR2: LGHNA and YNFKEQ. The CDR3 runs to 16 residues. The trim removed 3 bases at V and 4 bases at J, leaving 5 bases unmatched. This sequence joins TRBV4-2 and TRBJ2-7; TRBD2 matches at 14 bases. The receptor was derived from a man between 60 and 75 years old with acute or convalescent COVID-19. The sequencing sample was made of peripheral blood. The CDR3 here is CASSQAGTSGSYEQYF. CDR3 DNA sequence: TGTGCCAGCAGCCAGGCCGGGACTAGCGGGAGTTACGAGCAGTACTTC.